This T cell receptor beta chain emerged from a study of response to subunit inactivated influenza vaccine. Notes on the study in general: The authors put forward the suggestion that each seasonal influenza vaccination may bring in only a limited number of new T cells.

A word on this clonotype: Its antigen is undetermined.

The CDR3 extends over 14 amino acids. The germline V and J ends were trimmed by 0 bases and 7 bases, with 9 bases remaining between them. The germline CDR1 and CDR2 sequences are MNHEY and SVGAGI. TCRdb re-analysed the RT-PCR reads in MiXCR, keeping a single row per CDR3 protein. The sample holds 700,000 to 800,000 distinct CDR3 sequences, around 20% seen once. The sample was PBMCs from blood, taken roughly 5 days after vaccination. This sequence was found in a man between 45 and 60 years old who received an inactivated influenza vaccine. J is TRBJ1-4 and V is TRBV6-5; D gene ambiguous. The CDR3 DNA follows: TGTGCCAGCAGTTACTCGAGACTGGCTGAAAAACTGTTTTTT. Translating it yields CASSYSRLAEKLFF.